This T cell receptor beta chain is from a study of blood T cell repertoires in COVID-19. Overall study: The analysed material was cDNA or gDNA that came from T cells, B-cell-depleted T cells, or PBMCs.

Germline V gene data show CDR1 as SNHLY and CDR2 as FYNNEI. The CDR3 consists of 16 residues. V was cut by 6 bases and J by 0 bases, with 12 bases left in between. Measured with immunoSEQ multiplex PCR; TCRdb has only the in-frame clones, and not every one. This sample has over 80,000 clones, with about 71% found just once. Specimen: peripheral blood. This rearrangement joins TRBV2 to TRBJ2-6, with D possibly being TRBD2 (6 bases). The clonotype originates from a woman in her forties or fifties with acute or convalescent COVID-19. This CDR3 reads CASSGTHGSGANVLTF. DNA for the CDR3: TGTGCCAGCAGCGGGACTCACGGCTCTGGGGCCAACGTCCTGACTTTC.